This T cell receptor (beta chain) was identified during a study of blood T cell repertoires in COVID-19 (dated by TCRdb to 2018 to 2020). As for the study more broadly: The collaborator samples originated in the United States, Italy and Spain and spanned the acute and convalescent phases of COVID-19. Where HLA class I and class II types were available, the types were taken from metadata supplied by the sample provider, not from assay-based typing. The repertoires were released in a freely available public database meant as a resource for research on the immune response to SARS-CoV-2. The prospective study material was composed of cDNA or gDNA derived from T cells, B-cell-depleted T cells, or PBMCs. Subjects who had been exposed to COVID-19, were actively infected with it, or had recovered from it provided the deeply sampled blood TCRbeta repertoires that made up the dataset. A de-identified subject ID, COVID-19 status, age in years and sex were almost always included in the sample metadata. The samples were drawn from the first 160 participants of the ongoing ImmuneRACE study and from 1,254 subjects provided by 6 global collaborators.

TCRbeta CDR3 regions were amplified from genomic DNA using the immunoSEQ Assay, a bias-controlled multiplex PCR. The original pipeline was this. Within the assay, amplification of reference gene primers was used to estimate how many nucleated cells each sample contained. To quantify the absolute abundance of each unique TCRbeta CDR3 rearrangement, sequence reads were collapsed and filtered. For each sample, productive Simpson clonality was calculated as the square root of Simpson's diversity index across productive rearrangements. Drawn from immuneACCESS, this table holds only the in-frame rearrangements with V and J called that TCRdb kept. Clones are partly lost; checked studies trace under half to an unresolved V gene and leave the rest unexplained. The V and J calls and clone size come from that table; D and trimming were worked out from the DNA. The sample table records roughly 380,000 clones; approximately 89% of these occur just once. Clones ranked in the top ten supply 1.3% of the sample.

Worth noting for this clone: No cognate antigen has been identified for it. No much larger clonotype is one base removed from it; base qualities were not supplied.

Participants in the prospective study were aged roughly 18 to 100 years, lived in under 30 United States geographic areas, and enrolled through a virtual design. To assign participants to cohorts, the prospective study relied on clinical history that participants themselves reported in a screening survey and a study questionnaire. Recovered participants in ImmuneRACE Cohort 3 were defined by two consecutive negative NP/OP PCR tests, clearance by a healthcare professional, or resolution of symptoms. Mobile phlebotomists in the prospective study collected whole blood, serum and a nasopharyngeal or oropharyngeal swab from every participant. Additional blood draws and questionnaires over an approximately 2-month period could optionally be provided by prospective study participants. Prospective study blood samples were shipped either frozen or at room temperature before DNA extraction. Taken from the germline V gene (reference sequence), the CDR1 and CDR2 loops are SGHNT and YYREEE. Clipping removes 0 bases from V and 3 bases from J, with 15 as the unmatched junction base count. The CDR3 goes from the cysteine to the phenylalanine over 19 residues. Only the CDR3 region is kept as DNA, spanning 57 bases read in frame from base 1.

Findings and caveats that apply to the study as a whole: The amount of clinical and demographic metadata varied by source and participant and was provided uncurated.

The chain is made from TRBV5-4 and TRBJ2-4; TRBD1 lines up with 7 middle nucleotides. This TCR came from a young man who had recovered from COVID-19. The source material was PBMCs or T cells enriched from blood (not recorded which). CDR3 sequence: CASSLEQGVPQFHKNIQYF. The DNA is TGTGCCAGCAGCTTGGAGCAGGGGGTCCCCCAGTTCCACAAAAACATTCAGTACTTC.